This T cell receptor beta chain was recorded in a study of T cells expressing NK-cell markers. General observations from the study: A range of about 1.0-7.0% of CD8+ T cells consisted of dominant NKG2C+ clonotypes in several donors.

This CDR3 region has 14 residues. Germline V gives CDR1 SGDLS, CDR2 YYNGEE. For each CDR3 protein, TCRdb gives one entry from its re-call of the 5' RACE reads, without DNA. The sample has about 410,000 distinct CDR3 sequences; the top ten hold roughly 10%. As to this clonotype: Its antigen is undetermined.

This sequence joins TRBV9 and TRBJ2-3; TCRdb picks TRBD1, but there is no DNA to check that call. The sequencing sample was made of blood T cells: a sorted CD56 or NKG2C T cell subset, CD4+ or CD8+ T cells, or bulk PBMC T cells (not recorded which). The TCR comes from a woman between 50 and 59 years old in good health. The CDR3 protein is CASSPRTVSDTQYF.